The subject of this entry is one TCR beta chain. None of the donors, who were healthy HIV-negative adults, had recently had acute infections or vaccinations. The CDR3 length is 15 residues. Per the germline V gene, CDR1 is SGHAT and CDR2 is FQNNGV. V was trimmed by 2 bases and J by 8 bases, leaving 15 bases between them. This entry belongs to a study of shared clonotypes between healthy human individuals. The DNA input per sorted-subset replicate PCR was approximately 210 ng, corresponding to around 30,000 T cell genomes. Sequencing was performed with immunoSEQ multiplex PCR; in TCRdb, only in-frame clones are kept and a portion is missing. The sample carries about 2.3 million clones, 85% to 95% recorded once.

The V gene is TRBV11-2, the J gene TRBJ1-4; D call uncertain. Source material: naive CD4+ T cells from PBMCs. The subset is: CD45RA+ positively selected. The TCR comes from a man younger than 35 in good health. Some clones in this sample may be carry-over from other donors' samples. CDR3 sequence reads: CASSLLTGRSEKLFF. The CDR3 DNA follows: TGTGCCAGCAGCTTATTAACCGGGAGATCGGAAAAACTGTTTTTT.